These 20 T cell receptor beta chains were all obtained from the same sample, sequenced in a study of patients and donors after allogeneic stem cell transplantation. TCRdb reprocessed the RT-PCR reads with MiXCR, giving one entry per CDR3 protein. Here the sample spans about 960,000 distinct CDR3 sequences, under 20% being singletons. The sequencing input was blood, either unsorted or a sorted T cell fraction (not recorded which). The receptors come from a human donor who was either an allogeneic HSCT recipient or a stem cell or donor lymphocyte infusion donor (not recorded which). It is not recorded whose cells these are; they may come from a transplant donor.

There are a few counts of this clonotype. The chain is built from TRBV20-1 and TRBJ1-1, with 7 bases fitting TRBD1. CDR3 length: 15 amino acids. The trim removed 3 bases at V and 0 bases at J, leaving 7 bases unmatched. Germline V CDR1 and CDR2: DFQATT, SNEGSKA (reference sequence). This CDR3 is CSARRDSSMNTEAFF. The CDR3 region has the DNA TGCAGTGCTAGGCGGGACAGTTCCATGAACACTGAAGCTTTCTTT.

The table lists this clonotype with many counts. The chain couples TRBV6-1 to TRBJ2-3, with unresolved D. This CDR3 has 13 residues. V lost 3 bases, J lost 0 bases, and 4 bases lay in between. Germline-derived CDR1 and CDR2 are MNHNS and SASEGT. For the CDR3, the DNA is TGTGCCAGCAGTGACAGGAGCACAGATACGCAGTATTTT. Translated, it gives CASSDRSTDTQYF.

V usage is TRBV5-4 and J usage is TRBJ1-4; D ambiguous. CDR3 length equals 13 residues. Looked up from germline, CDR1 is SGHNT and CDR2 is YYREEE (reference sequence). Trimming took off 7 bases at V and 8 bases at J, with 15 bases between the two ends. The DNA for the CDR3 is TGTGCCAGCTCGCGCAAGTACGAGGAAAAACTGTTTTTT. It is translated as CASSRKYEEKLFF.

The V gene is TRBV10-3, the J gene TRBJ1-1; D gene unclear. Trimming pared 0 bases from V and 1 base from J, leaving 6 bases between. CDR1 is ENHRY and CDR2 is SYGVKD in the germline V gene. This CDR3 spans 14 amino acids. In nucleotides, the CDR3 is TGTGCCATCAGTGAGTCCGGGAGGAACACTGAAGCTTTCTTT. This sequence encodes CAISESGRNTEAFF.

V and J are TRBV2 and TRBJ2-2; TRBD2 aligns across 10 bases. This CDR3 is built from 16 residues. Germline trimming cut 3 bases from V and 5 bases from J; bases unmatched to any gene: 6. The germline V gene has CDR1 SNHLY and CDR2 FYNNEI. CDR3 residues: CASSERLAGVTGELFF. Written as DNA, the CDR3 is TGTGCCAGCAGTGAGCGGCTAGCGGGAGTTACCGGGGAGCTGTTTTTT.

CDR3 residues: CASSVGGAGGYGYTF. CDR3 bases: TGTGCCAGCAGCGTAGGAGGGGCCGGGGGCTATGGCTACACCTTC. The rearrangement links TRBV9 to TRBJ1-2, with D maybe TRBD1 (5 bases). V lost 0 bases and J 4 bases, leaving 13 bases between the germline ends. The CDR3 sequence is 15 residues long. Germline loops: CDR1 SGDLS, CDR2 YYNGEE.

This clonotype was detected only a few times. The rearrangement links TRBV24-1 to TRBJ2-3; 9 nucleotides agree with TRBD1. V dropped 4 bases and J dropped 5; count of bases not matched to a gene: 6. The CDR3 has 15 amino acids. Germline V gene sequence: CDR1 KGHDR, CDR2 SFDVKD. The CDR3 here is CATSDHRGLGDTQYF. As DNA, the CDR3 is TGTGCCACCAGTGACCACAGGGGGCTTGGAGATACGCAGTATTTT.

CDR3 in amino acids: CASSLGTSAHYEQYF. CDR3 nucleotides: TGTGCCAGCAGCCTCGGGACCTCAGCGCACTACGAGCAGTACTTC. This chain uses TRBV9 with TRBJ2-7; the D gene could be TRBD1 or TRBD2 (5 bases each). There are 15 residues in the CDR3. The V end lost 4 bases, the J end lost 3 bases, and 17 bases lay between the germline ends. Germline CDR1 reads SGDLS; CDR2 reads YYNGEE.

This chain connects TRBV9 to TRBJ2-5; TRBD2 matches 9 bases. Per germline, CDR1 SGDLS and CDR2 YYNGEE. The CDR3 covers 14 residues. The trim removed 3 bases at V and 11 bases at J, leaving 11 bases unmatched. The CDR3 nucleotides read TGTGCCAGCAGCGCCGGGACTAGCTCCGAAGGGCAGTACTTC. Translated: CASSAGTSSEGQYF.

The chain has TRBV20-1 and TRBJ2-1; 9 bases are a match to TRBD2. The CDR3 sequence is 14 residues long. CDR1 DFQATT and CDR2 SNEGSKA come from the germline V gene (reference sequence). Unmatched junction bases numbered 13, after V lost 7 bases and J lost 9 bases. Written as DNA, the CDR3 is TGCAGTGGCGGTTCTAGCGGGGTCTCGGTTGAGCAGTTCTTC. This gives the protein CSGGSSGVSVEQFF.

This chain links TRBV13 with TRBJ1-1; possible D gene TRBD1, 6 bases. The V gene's germline CDR1 is PRHDT and CDR2 FYEKMQ (reference sequence). The CDR3 spans 15 residues. The V end was cut by 2 bases, the J end by 5 bases, with 15 bases between. The CDR3 here is CASSLSGARWTEAFF. CDR3 nucleotides: TGTGCCAGCAGCTTATCAGGGGCGAGGTGGACTGAAGCTTTCTTT.

The chain combines TRBV19 with TRBJ1-5; D ambiguous. CDR3 length: 15 amino acids. CDR1 and CDR2 from the germline V gene are LNHDA and SQIVND (reference sequence). Trimming shortened V by 3 bases and J by 0 bases, and 9 bases separated the two germline ends. CDR3 residues: CASSIRGSSNQPQHF. CDR3 sequence (DNA): TGTGCCAGTAGTATCCGAGGAAGTAGCAATCAGCCCCAGCATTTT.

This clonotype occurred a few times. The V call is TRBV19, the J call TRBJ2-3; possible D gene TRBD2, 5 bases. The germline V and J ends were trimmed by 4 bases and 1 base, with 9 bases remaining between them. Germline CDR1 LNHDA, CDR2 SQIVND (reference sequence). This CDR3 is 14 amino acids long. The CDR3 nucleotides are TGTGCCAGTAGTACCGACGGGGGCACAGATACGCAGTATTTT. This sequence encodes CASSTDGGTDTQYF. Based on the CDR3 plus reference TRBV19 and TRBJ2-3, the full variable domain is DGGITQSPKYLFRKEGQNVTLSCEQNLNHDAMYWYRQDPGQGLRLIYYSQIVNDFQKGDIAEGYSVSREKKESFPLTVTSAQKNPTAFYLCASSTDGGTDTQYFGPGTRLTVL.

The rearrangement joins TRBV20-1 to TRBJ1-2; unclear D gene. V was trimmed by 6 bases and J by 6 bases, leaving 17 bases between them. The CDR3 extends over 13 amino acids. The germline V gene encodes CDR1 DFQATT and CDR2 SNEGSKA (reference sequence). The CDR3 DNA is TGCAGTGCCAGGACCCTCAACAGCGATGGCTACACCTTC. Its protein is CSARTLNSDGYTF.

The J gene is TRBJ2-7, the V gene TRBV7-2; D uncertain. CDR3 length: 15 residues. Germline values: CDR1 SGHTA, CDR2 FQGNSA. V was cut by 5 bases and J by 1 base, with 15 bases left in between. The CDR3 DNA follows: TGTGCCAGCAGCGTATCGGCTCAACAATCCTACGAGCAGTACTTC. This translates into CASSVSAQQSYEQYF.

This clonotype has more than one count but fewer than ten. The chain joins TRBV9 to TRBJ1-6, with D perhaps matching TRBD1 (6 bases). CDR1 is SGDLS, CDR2 YYNGEE, per germline. CDR3 length: 16 residues. V was trimmed by 3 bases and J by 9 bases, leaving 19 bases between them. The CDR3 DNA is TGTGCCAGCAGCGGAGGGTCGGGGGGCAGGAGTTCACCCCTCCACTTT. Translating it yields CASSGGSGGRSSPLHF.

V usage is TRBV11-2 and J usage is TRBJ1-2; D might be TRBD1 (6 bases). V lost 5 bases, J lost 4 bases, and 17 bases lay in between. Per the germline V gene, CDR1 is SGHAT and CDR2 is FQNNGV. This CDR3 contains 15 residues. The CDR3 DNA reads as TGTGCCAGCAGCCTTGGACAGAATCGAATCTATGGCTACACCTTC. The encoded protein is CASSLGQNRIYGYTF.

In this sample, this clonotype turned up a few times. The chain uses TRBV25-1 and TRBJ2-7; 8 positions match TRBD1. The junction had 10 bases not matched to a gene; V was cut back by 5 bases and J by 7 bases. From germline, CDR1 is MGHDK and CDR2 SYGVNS. The CDR3 length is 14 residues. CDR3 protein: CASSTPTGGREQYF. In DNA form, the CDR3 reads TGTGCCAGCAGTACACCTACAGGGGGTAGAGAGCAGTACTTC.

This clonotype was seen a few times. This chain uses TRBV9 with TRBJ1-2; TRBD1 matches at 7 bases. Germline loops: CDR1 SGDLS, CDR2 YYNGEE. The V gene end was trimmed by 0 bases and the J gene end by 2 bases; junction bases not matched to a gene: 1. CDR3 length: 14 amino acids. Here the CDR3 DNA reads TGTGCCAGCAGCGTAGGGGACAGAAACTATGGCTACACCTTC. Translated, it gives CASSVGDRNYGYTF.

This clonotype showed up just a few times. The chain links TRBV19 to TRBJ1-1; the match to TRBD1 covers 7 bases. Looked up from germline, CDR1 is LNHDA and CDR2 is SQIVND (reference sequence). This CDR3 contains 13 residues. With V trimmed by 7 bases and J by 5 bases, 7 bases remained unmatched. This chain's CDR3 is CASTFRTGTEAFF. The CDR3 coding sequence is TGTGCCAGTACCTTCCGGACAGGAACTGAAGCTTTCTTT.